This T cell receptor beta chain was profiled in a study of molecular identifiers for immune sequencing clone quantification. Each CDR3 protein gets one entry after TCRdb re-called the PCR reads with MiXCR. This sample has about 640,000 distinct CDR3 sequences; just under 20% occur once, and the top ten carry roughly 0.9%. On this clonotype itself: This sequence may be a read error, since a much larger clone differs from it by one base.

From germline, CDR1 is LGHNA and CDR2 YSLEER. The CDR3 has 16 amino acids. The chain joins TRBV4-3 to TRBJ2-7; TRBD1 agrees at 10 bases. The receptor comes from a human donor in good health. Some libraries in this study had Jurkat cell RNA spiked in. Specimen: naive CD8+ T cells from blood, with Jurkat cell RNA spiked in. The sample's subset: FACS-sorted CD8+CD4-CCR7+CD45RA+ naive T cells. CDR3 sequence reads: CAGSQDQRQGANEQYF. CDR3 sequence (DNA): TGCGCCGGCAGCCAAGATCAACGACAGGGGGCTAACGAGCAGTACTTC.